This paragraph covers one TCR beta chain sequence. Its specificity is unknown. From 5'RACE with constant-segment primers came TCR alpha and TCR beta cDNA libraries that carried sample barcodes and UMIs. TCRdb re-called the 5' RACE reads with MiXCR, one entry per CDR3 protein. Of a few hundred thousand distinct CDR3 sequences listed, around 30% are singletons. This sample stems from a study of T-cell memory formation after mild COVID-19. General observations from the study: CM and EM subsets held most contracting CD4+ clones; EMRA held CD8+ ones. The appearance of some responding clones in pre-infection memory suggested that cross-reactive memory joined. Day 15 to 85 contractors were CD4/CD8 balanced; later expanders leaned CD4+.

This CDR3 comprises 15 residues. Trimming cost V 6 bases and J 5 bases; bases outside gene matches: 8. Looked up from germline, CDR1 is DFQATT and CDR2 is SNEGSKA (reference sequence). Input material: PBMCs or a T cell subset sorted from them (not recorded which). The origin of this receptor is an adult woman who had mild COVID-19 (a few samples of this study predate the infection). Cell type and time point are not known. The chain joins TRBV20-1 to TRBJ2-2; 11 bases are a match to TRBD2. CDR3 in amino acids: CSAYGTSGLTGELFF. The CDR3 DNA is TGCAGTGCCTATGGGACTAGCGGTTTAACCGGGGAGCTGTTTTTT.